Below, one T cell receptor (beta chain) is given with its context. Its antigen is as yet unknown. This record comes from a study of OX40 agonist ivuxolimab in advanced cancers. Findings of the study overall: CD4+ and CD8+ blood T cells expanded clonally by week 6 at 0.1 to 3.0 mg/kg. Some patients who did not respond also had low normalized T-cell clonal expansion.

The table came from immunoSEQ multiplex PCR; TCRdb's copy has only in-frame clones and leaves some out. This sample has some 83,000 clones; roughly nine tenths occur once, and the top ten carry roughly 8.9%. The germline V gene encodes CDR1 MNHEY and CDR2 SVGAGI. This CDR3 has 14 amino acids. With 2 bases removed from V and 3 bases from J, the gap between germline ends came to 10 bases. V and J are TRBV6-5 and TRBJ1-2; D might be TRBD1 (5 bases). This sequence was found in an adult with an advanced solid tumor such as melanoma, head and neck, liver or kidney cancer. The sample here was CD4+ or CD8+ T cells sorted from blood, taken in a trial of the OX40 agonist ivuxolimab. The CDR3 nucleotides are TGTGCCAGCAGTTACGGATTGGGGGACTATGGCTACACCTTC. It is translated as CASSYGLGDYGYTF.